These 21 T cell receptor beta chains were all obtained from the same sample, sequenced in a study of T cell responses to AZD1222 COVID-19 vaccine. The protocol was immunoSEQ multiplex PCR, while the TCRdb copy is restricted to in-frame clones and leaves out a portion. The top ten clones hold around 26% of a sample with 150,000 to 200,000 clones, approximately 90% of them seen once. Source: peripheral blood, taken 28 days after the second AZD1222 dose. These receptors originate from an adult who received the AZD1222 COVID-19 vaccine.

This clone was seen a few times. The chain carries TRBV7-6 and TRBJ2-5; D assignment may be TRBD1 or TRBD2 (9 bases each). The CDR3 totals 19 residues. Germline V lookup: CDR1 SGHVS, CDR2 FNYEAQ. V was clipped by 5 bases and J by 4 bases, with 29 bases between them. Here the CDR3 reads CASSKGQGFGGRARETQYF. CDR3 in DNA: TGTGCCAGCAGCAAGGGACAGGGTTTCGGCGGGAGGGCCCGAGAGACCCAGTACTTC. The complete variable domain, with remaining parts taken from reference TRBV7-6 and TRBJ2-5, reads GAGVSQSPRYKVTKRGQDVALRCDPISGHVSLYWYRQALGQGPEFLTYFNYEAQQDKSGLPNDRFSAERPEGSISTLTIQRTEQRDSAMYRCASSKGQGFGGRARETQYFGPGTRLLVL.

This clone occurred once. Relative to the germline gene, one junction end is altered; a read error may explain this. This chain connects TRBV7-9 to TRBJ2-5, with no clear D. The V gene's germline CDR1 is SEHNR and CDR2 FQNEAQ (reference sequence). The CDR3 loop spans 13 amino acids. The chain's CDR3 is CASSLDGPETQYF. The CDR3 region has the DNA TGTGCCAGCAGTTTAGACGGCCCGGAGACCCAGTACTTC.

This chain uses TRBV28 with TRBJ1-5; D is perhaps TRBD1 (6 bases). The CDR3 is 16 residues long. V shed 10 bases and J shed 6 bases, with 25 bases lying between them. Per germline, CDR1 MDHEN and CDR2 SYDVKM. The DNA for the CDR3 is TGTGCCATCCTCCGGGGGGGCAGGGCGAGTAGTCAGCCCCAGCATTTT. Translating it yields CAILRGGRASSQPQHF. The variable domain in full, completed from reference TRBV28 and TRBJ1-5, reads DVKVTQSSRYLVKRTGEKVFLECVQDMDHENMFWYRQDPGLGLRLIYFSYDVKMKEKGDIPEGYSVSREKKERFSLILESASTNQTSMYLCAILRGGRASSQPQHFGDGTRLSIL.

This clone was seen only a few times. This CDR3 reads CASSYGVSRGTEAFF. The CDR3 nucleotides are TGTGCCAGCAGTTACGGGGTCAGTCGGGGCACTGAAGCTTTCTTT. This rearrangement joins TRBV6-5 to TRBJ1-1; no firm D call. The V end lost 2 bases, the J end lost 4 bases, and 14 bases lay between the germline ends. Per germline, CDR1 MNHEY and CDR2 SVGAGI. This CDR3 has 15 amino acids.

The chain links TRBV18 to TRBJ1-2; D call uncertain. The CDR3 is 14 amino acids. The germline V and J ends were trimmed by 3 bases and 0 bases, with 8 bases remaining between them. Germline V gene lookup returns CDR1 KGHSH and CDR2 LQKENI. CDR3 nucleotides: TGTGCCAGCTCACCGGCAGGAGCTAACTATGGCTACACCTTC. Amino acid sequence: CASSPAGANYGYTF. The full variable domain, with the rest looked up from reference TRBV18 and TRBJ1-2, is NAGVMQNPRHLVRRRGQEARLRCSPMKGHSHVYWYRQLPEEGLKFMVYLQKENIIDESGMPKERFSAEFPKEGPSILRIQQVVRGDSAAYFCASSPAGANYGYTFGSGTRLTVV.

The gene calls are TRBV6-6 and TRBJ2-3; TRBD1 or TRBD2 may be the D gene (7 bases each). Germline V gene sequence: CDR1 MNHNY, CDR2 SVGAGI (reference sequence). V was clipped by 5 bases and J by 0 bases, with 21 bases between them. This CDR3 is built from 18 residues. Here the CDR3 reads CASSRAGQRPSSTDTQYF. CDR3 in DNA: TGTGCCAGCAGTCGAGCGGGACAGCGCCCTTCTAGCACAGATACGCAGTATTTT.

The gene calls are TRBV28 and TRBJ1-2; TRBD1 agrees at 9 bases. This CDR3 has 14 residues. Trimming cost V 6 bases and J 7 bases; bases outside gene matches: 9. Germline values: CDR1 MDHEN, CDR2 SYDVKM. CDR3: CASRSRDRVSGYTF. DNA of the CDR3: TGTGCCAGCAGATCCCGGGACAGGGTTTCTGGCTACACCTTC.

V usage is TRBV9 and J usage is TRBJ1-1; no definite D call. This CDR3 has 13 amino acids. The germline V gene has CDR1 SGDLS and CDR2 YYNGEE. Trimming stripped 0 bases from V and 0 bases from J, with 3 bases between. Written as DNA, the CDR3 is TGTGCCAGCAGCGTAGTGATGAACACTGAAGCTTTCTTT. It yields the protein CASSVVMNTEAFF.

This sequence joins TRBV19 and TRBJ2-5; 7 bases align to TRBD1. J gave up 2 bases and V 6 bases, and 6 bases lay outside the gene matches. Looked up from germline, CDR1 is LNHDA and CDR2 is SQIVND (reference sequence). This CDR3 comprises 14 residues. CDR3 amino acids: CASRPMGQQETQYF. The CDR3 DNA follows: TGTGCCAGTAGACCAATGGGACAGCAAGAGACCCAGTACTTC.

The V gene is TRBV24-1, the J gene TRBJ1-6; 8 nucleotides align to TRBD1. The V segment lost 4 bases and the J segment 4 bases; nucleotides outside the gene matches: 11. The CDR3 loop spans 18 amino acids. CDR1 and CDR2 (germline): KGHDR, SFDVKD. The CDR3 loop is CATSEDRAVLPYNSPLHF. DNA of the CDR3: TGTGCCACCAGTGAGGACAGGGCTGTTCTCCCTTATAATTCACCCCTCCACTTT.

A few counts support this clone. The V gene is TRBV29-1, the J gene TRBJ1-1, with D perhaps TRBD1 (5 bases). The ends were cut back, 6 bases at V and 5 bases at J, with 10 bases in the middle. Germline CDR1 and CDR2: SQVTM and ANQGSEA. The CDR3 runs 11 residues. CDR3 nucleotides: TGCAGCGTGGGGACGGAGACTGAAGCTTTCTTT. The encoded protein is CSVGTETEAFF.

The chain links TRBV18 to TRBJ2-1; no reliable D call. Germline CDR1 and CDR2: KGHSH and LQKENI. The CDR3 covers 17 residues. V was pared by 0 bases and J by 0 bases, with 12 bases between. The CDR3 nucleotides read TGTGCCAGCTCACCACCGATTAGCAGCAGCTCCTACAATGAGCAGTTCTTC. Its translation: CASSPPISSSSYNEQFF. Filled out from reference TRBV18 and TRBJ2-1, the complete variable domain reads NAGVMQNPRHLVRRRGQEARLRCSPMKGHSHVYWYRQLPEEGLKFMVYLQKENIIDESGMPKERFSAEFPKEGPSILRIQQVVRGDSAAYFCASSPPISSSSYNEQFFGPGTRLTVL.

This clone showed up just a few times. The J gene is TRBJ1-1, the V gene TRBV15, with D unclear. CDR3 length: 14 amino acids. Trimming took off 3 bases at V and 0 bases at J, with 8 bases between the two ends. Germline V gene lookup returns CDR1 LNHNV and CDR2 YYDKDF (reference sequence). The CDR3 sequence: CATSREPMNTEAFF. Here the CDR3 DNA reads TGTGCCACCAGCAGGGAGCCAATGAACACTGAAGCTTTCTTT.

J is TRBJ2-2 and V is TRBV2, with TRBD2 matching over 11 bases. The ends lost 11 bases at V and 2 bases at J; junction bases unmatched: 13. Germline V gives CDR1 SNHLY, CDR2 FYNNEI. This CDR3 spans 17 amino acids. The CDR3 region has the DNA TGTGCCTGCAAAAGGGGACTAGCGGAGGGAAACACCGGGGAGCTGTTTTTT. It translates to CACKRGLAEGNTGELFF.

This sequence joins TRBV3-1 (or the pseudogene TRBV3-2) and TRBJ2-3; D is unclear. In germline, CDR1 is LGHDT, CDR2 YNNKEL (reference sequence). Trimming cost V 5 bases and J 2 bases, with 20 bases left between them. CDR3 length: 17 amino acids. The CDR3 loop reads CASSVHLSAPSTDTQYF. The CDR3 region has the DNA TGTGCCAGCAGCGTACATTTGTCGGCCCCGTCCACAGATACGCAGTATTTT.

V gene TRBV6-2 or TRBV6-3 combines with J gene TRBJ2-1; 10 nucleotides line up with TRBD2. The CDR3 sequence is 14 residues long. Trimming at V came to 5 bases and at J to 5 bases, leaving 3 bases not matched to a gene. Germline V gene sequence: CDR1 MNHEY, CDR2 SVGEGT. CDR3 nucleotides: TGTGCCAGCAGTAAGGGACTAGCGAACAATGAGCAGTTCTTC. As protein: CASSKGLANNEQFF.

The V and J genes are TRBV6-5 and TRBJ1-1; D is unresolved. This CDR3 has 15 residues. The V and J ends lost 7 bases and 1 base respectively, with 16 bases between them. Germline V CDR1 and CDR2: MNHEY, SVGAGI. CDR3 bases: TGTGCCAGCACCGAACGCCGGGAGGGGAACACTGAAGCTTTCTTT. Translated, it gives CASTERREGNTEAFF.

The CDR3 here is CASSLVKPGTGGRGTEAFF. The CDR3 DNA is TGTGCCAGCAGCTTAGTAAAGCCCGGGACAGGGGGCCGAGGCACTGAAGCTTTCTTT. This rearrangement joins TRBV7-8 to TRBJ1-1, with 12 bases aligning to TRBD1. V gave up 1 base and J gave up 4 bases; unmatched junction bases: 13. Germline V gene lookup returns CDR1 SGHVS and CDR2 FQNEAQ. The CDR3 is 19 amino acids.

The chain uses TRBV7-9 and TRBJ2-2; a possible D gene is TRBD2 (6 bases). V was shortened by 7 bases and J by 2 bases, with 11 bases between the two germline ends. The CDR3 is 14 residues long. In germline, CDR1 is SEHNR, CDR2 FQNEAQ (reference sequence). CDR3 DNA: TGTGCCAGCACCCCGCGGGGCAACACCGGGGAGCTGTTTTTT. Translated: CASTPRGNTGELFF.

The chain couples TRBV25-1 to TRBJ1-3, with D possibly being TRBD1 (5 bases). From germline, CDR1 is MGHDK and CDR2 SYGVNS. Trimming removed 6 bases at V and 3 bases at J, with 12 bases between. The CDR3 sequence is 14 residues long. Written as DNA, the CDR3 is TGTGCCAGCAGGTCAAGGGGAGGTGGAAACACCATATATTTT. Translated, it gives CASRSRGGGNTIYF.

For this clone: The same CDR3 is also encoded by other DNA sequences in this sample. The CDR3 reads CASSSGQGPNQPQHF. The CDR3 nucleotides are TGTGCCAGCAGCTCTGGACAGGGACCCAATCAGCCCCAGCATTTT. The rearrangement joins TRBV11-2 to TRBJ1-5; 8 bases are shared with TRBD1. The CDR3 has 15 residues. Per the germline V gene, CDR1 is SGHAT and CDR2 is FQNNGV. V trimming: 4 bases; J trimming: 3 bases; junction bases outside the gene matches: 5.